This T cell receptor (beta chain) was found in a study of chemoradiotherapy in HPV16-positive cancers. J lost 5 bases, V lost 10 bases, and 8 bases had no gene match. The CDR3 runs to 13 residues. Germline V CDR1 and CDR2: MDHEN, SYDVKM. Profiled with immunoSEQ multiplex PCR; TCRdb holds only in-frame clones, not every one. This repertoire shows approximately 13,000 clones, over 70% found once; its top ten account for almost 7.5%. This receptor was identified in a human donor with HPV-associated anogenital cancer. The chain is built from TRBV28 and TRBJ1-2; 9 nucleotides match TRBD1. Sampling was done from a patient who underwent chemoradiotherapy. CDR3 loop: CATKTGGRYGYTF. DNA of the CDR3: TGTGCCACCAAAACAGGGGGCCGGTATGGCTACACCTTC.